The subject of this entry is one T cell receptor beta chain. Antigen unknown. The CDR3 loop spans 13 amino acids. Germline values: CDR1 SGHTA, CDR2 FQGNSA. The germline V and J ends were trimmed by 1 base and 9 bases, with 10 bases remaining between them. The record originates from a study of somatic mutations in cytotoxic T cells in rheumatoid arthritis. Using immunoSEQ multiplex PCR, the repertoire was profiled, and TCRdb retains in-frame clones only, with some absent. The sample lists over 15,000 clones; 60% to 85% were seen once. General study results and limits: Rising age went with increasing CD8+ clonality in rheumatoid arthritis patients; healthy controls showed no such increase. Rheumatoid arthritis patients and age-matched healthy controls showed no significant difference in CD8+ T-cell clonality.

This sequence originates from an adult with rheumatoid arthritis. Specimen: CD8+ T cells sorted from blood. The chain couples TRBV7-2 to TRBJ2-1; D remains ambiguous. The CDR3 loop reads CASSLGAYGEQFF. In nucleotides, the CDR3 is TGTGCCAGCAGCTTAGGGGCTTACGGTGAGCAGTTCTTC.